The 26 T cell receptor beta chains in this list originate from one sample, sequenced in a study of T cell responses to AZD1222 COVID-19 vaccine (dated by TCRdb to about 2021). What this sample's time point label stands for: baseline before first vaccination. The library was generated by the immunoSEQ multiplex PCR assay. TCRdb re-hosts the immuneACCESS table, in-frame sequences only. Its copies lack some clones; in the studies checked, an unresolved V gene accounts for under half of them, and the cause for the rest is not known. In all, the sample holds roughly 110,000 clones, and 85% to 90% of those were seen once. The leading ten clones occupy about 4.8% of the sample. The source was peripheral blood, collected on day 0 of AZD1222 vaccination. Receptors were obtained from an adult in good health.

This CDR3 is CASGDPPYRGRGYTQYF. The CDR3 region has the DNA TGTGCCAGCGGCGACCCACCTTACAGGGGCAGGGGGTATACGCAGTATTTT. The V and J genes are TRBV7-6 and TRBJ2-3; TRBD1 agrees at 7 bases. The CDR3 has 17 residues. After removal of 8 bases from V and 7 bases from J, the junction contained 21 bases not matched to a gene. From germline, CDR1 is SGHVS and CDR2 FNYEAQ.

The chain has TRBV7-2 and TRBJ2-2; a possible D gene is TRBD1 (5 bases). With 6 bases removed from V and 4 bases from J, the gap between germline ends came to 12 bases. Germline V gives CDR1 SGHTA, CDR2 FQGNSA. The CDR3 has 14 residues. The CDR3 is CASRSGRITGELFF. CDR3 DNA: TGTGCCAGCAGGTCAGGGCGGATCACCGGGGAGCTGTTTTTT.

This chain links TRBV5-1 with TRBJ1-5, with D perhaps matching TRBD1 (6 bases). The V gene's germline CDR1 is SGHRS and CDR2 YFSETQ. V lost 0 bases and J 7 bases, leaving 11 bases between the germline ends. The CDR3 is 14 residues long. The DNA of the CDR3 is TGCGCCAGCAGCTTGGATAACAGGGCCCAGCCCCAGCATTTT. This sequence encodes CASSLDNRAQPQHF.

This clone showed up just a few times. The CDR3 coding sequence is TGCAGCATCGAAGGCCTAGCGGGAGTTTCCGAGCAGTACTTC. The encoded protein is CSIEGLAGVSEQYF. The chain couples TRBV29-1 to TRBJ2-7; 10 nucleotides align to TRBD2. There are 14 residues in the CDR3. Germline-derived CDR1 and CDR2 are SQVTM and ANQGSEA. Trimming at V came to 8 bases and at J to 6 bases, leaving 13 bases not matched to a gene.

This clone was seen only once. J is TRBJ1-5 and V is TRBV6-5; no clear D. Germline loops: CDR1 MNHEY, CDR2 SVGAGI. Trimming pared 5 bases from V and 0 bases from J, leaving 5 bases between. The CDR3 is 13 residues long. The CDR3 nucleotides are TGTGCCAGCAGTAGATATAGCAATCAGCCCCAGCATTTT. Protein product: CASSRYSNQPQHF.

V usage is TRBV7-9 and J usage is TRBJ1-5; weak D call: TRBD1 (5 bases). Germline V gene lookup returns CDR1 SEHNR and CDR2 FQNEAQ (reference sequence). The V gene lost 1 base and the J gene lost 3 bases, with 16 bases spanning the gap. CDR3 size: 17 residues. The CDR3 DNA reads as TGTGCCAGCAGCTTAGGTTTGGGGACGGGGGACAATCAGCCCCAGCATTTT. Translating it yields CASSLGLGTGDNQPQHF.

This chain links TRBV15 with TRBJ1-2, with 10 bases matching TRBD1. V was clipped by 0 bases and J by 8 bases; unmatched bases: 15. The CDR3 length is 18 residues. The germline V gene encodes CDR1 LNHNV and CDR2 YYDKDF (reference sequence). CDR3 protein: CATSREPLYGTGAGGYTF. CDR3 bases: TGTGCCACCAGCAGAGAACCCCTATATGGGACAGGGGCAGGGGGCTACACCTTC.

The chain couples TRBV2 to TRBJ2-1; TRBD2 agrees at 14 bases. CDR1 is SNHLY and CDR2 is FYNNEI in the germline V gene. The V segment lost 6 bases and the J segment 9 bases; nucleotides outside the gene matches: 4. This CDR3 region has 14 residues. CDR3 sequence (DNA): TGTGCCAGCAGGGGACTAGCGGGAGTTCCTGAGCAGTTCTTC. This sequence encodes CASRGLAGVPEQFF.

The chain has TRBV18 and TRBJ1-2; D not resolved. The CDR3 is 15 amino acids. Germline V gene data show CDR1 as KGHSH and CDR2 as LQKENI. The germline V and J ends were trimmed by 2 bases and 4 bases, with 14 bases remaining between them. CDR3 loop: CASSPGLGRVYGYTF. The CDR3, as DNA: TGTGCCAGCTCACCAGGCTTAGGCCGAGTCTATGGCTACACCTTC.

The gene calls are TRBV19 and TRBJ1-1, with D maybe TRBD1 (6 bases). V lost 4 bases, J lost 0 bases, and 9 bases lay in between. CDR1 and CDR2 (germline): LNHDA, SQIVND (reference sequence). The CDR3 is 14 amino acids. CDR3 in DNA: TGTGCCAGTAGTAGACAGGCCATGAACACTGAAGCTTTCTTT. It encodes CASSRQAMNTEAFF.

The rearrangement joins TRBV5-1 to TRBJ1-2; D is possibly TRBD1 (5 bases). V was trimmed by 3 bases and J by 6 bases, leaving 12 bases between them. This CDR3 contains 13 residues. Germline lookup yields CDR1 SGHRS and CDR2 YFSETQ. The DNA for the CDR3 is TGCGCCAGCAGCTGGTCGGGACTTGATGGCTACACCTTC. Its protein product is CASSWSGLDGYTF.

In DNA form, the CDR3 reads TGCGCCAGCAGCTCGGGACTAGAAGCAGATACGCAGTATTTT. Translated: CASSSGLEADTQYF. The chain carries TRBV5-1 and TRBJ2-3; 8 positions agree with TRBD2. Germline V gene data show CDR1 as SGHRS and CDR2 as YFSETQ. Germline trimming cut 3 bases from V and 4 bases from J; bases unmatched to any gene: 4. The CDR3 covers 14 residues. Full variable domain (missing parts from reference TRBV5-1 and TRBJ2-3): KAGVTQTPRYLIKTRGQQVTLSCSPISGHRSVSWYQQTPGQGLQFLFEYFSETQRNKGNFPGRFSGRQFSNSRSEMNVSTLELGDSALYLCASSSGLEADTQYFGPGTRLTVL.

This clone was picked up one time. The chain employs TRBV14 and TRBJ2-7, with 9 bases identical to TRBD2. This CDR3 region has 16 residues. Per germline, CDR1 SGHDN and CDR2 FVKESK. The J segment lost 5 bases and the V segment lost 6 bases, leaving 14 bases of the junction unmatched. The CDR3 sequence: CASSIPRGTSRNEQYF. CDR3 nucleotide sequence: TGTGCCAGCAGTATCCCCCGGGGGACTAGCCGCAACGAGCAGTACTTC.

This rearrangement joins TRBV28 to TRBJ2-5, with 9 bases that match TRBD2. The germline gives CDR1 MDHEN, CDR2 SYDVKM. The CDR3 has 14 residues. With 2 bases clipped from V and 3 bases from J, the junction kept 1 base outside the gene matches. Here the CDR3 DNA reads TGTGCCAGCAGTTTAGCGGGAGGGAAAGAGACCCAGTACTTC. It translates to CASSLAGGKETQYF. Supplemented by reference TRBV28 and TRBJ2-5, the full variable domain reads DVKVTQSSRYLVKRTGEKVFLECVQDMDHENMFWYRQDPGLGLRLIYFSYDVKMKEKGDIPEGYSVSREKKERFSLILESASTNQTSMYLCASSLAGGKETQYFGPGTRLLVL.

The CDR3 loop is CASSLEVGNQPQHF. CDR3 nucleotides: TGTGCCAGCAGCTTAGAGGTAGGGAATCAGCCCCAGCATTTT. The V and J genes are TRBV11-2 and TRBJ1-5; D is unclear. The CDR3 has 14 amino acids. Germline CDR1 is SGHAT and CDR2 is FQNNGV. Trimming removed 0 bases at V and 4 bases at J, with 7 bases between.

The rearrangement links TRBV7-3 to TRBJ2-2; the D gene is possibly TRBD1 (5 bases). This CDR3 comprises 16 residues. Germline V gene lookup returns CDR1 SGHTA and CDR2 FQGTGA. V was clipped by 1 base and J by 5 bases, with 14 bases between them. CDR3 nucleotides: TGTGCCAGCAGCTTAATAGGGTCAGGGCGGACCGGGGAGCTGTTTTTT. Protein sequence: CASSLIGSGRTGELFF.

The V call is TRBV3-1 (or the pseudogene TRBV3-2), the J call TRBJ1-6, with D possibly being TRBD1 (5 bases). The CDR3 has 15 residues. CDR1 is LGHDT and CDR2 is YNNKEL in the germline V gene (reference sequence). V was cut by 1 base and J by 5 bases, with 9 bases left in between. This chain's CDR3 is CASSQVSGDNSPLHF. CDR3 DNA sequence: TGTGCCAGCAGCCAAGTATCGGGGGATAATTCACCCCTCCACTTT.

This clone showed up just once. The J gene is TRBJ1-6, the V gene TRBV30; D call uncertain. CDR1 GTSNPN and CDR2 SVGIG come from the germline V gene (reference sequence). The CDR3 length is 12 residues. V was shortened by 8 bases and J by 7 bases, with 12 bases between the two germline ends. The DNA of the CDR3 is TGTGCCCTGACGGGAATGAATTCACCCCTCCACTTT. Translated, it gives CALTGMNSPLHF.

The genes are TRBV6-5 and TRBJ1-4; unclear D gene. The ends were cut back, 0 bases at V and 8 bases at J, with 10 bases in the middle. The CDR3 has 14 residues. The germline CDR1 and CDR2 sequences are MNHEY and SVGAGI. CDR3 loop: CASSYSLGGEKLFF. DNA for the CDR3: TGTGCCAGCAGTTACTCCCTTGGTGGGGAAAAACTGTTTTTT.

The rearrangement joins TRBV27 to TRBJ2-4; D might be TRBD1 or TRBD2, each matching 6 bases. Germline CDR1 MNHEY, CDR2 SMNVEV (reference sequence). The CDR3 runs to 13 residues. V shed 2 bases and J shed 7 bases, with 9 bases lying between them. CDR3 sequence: CASSLVGGNIQYF. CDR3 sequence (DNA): TGTGCCAGCAGTTTAGTGGGGGGCAACATTCAGTACTTC.

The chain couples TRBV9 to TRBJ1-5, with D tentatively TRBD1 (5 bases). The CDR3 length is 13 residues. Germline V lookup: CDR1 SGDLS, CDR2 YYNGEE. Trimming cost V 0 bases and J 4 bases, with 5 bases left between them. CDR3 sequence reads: CASSVAGNQPQHF. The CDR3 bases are TGTGCCAGCAGCGTAGCAGGGAATCAGCCCCAGCATTTT. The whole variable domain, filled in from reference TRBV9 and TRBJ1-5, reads DSGVTQTPKHLITATGQRVTLRCSPRSGDLSVYWYQQSLDQGLQFLIQYYNGEERAKGNILERFSAQQFPDLHSELNLSSLELGDSALYFCASSVAGNQPQHFGDGTRLSIL.

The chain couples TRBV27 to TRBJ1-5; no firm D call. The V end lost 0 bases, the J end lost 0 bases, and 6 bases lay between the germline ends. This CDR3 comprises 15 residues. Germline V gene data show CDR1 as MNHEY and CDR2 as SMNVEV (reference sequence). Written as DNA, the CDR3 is TGTGCCAGCAGTTTATCTGGCTATAGCAATCAGCCCCAGCATTTT. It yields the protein CASSLSGYSNQPQHF.

CDR3 protein: CASSYSGGGSNQPQHF. CDR3 nucleotide sequence: TGTGCCAGCAGTTACTCAGGGGGAGGTAGCAATCAGCCCCAGCATTTT. This rearrangement joins TRBV6-6 to TRBJ1-5, with D maybe TRBD1 (6 bases). The CDR3 runs 16 residues. Deletions cut 0 bases from V and 0 bases from J, with 9 bases between. From germline, CDR1 is MNHNY and CDR2 SVGAGI (reference sequence).

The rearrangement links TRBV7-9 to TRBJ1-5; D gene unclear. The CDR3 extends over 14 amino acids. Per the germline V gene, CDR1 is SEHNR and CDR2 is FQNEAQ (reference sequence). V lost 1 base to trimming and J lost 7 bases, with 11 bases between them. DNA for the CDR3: TGTGCCAGCAGCTTAGAAGGAGGATCGCAGCCCCAGCATTTT. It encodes CASSLEGGSQPQHF.

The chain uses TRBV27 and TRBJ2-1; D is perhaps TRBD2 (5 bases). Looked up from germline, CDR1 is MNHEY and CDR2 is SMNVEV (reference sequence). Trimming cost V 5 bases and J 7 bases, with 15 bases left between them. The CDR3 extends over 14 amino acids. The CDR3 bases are TGTGCCAGCAGTCCCATGTCTCCGGGAAATGAGCAGTTCTTC. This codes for CASSPMSPGNEQFF.

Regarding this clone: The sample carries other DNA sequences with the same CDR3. The CDR3 reads CASSRGLAGSYEQYF. Written as DNA, the CDR3 is TGCGCCAGCAGCCGAGGGTTAGCGGGCTCCTACGAGCAGTACTTC. This sequence joins TRBV4-3 and TRBJ2-7, with 7 bases that match TRBD2. Germline CDR1 is LGHNA and CDR2 is YSLEER. The CDR3 has 15 residues. V shed 4 bases, J shed 0 bases, and the junction held 6 bases outside the gene matches.